This T cell receptor beta chain was captured in a study of neoadjuvant anti-PD-1 for oral cavity cancer (dated by TCRdb to about 2021). Describing the broader study: Before curative-intent surgical resection, most patients were given three to four biweekly doses of nivolumab at 3 mg/kg. A fourth nivolumab dose was given around day 43 to patients without progression, and definitive surgical resection was performed in those patients on days 50-56. Responders were defined as patients with complete response, partial response or stable disease by RECIST 1.1; non-responders were defined as patients with progression. A roughly 30% response rate was observed in the parent correlative cohort, in which around 13 patients were included. Here is what the overall study found, with its caveats: Higher pretreatment blood Treg/Th17 ratios correlated with both higher pretreatment blood TCRbeta clonality and lower post-treatment tumor TCRbeta clonality. Greater tumor shrinkage correlated with larger post-treatment sizes of preexisting intratumoral clones, which suggests that expansion of preexisting clones contributed to response. The TCR analyses had only three patients in each response group, and the authors called for validation in larger cohorts.

This clone was recorded once. Its antigen is currently not known. Within one base of it there is no much larger clone, and no base qualities were kept. From cysteine to phenylalanine, the CDR3 is 17 amino acids long. The kept DNA is CDR3 alone, 51 bases in frame from the first base. V is pruned by 1 base and J by 5 bases, leaving 12 bases of the junction without a gene match. CDR1 and CDR2 are read off the germline V gene as SQVTM and ANQGSEA. Tumor libraries used mostly around 4.6 ug of input genomic DNA for survey sequencing, with two replicates per sample. The immunoSEQ hsTCRbeta kit was used to prepare TCRbeta libraries according to the manufacturer's instructions. The completed libraries were mixed into a single pool at 3 nM, then sequenced with an Illumina NovaSeq 6000 S4 flow cell. Per the original workflow: The immunoSEQ Analyzer was used for raw data preprocessing and quality control. The analysis was limited to productive rearrangements, and each clonotype was defined by a unique CDR3 amino acid sequence. Repertoire clonality was estimated as the Gini-Simpson index, which was calculated using the R package tcR. Student's t test was used to compare Gini indices, and Pearson correlation was used to assess associations with tumor size change. Not all clones reach the TCRdb copy of this immuneACCESS table, which keeps in-frame sequences only. Checked studies attribute under half of the gap to unresolved V genes and leave the rest unexplained. V and J calls and clone size are given by that table; D and trimming were obtained from the DNA. This sample holds about 15,000 clones; 36% were observed only once. Around two fifths of the sample is in the top ten clones.

The intended sense of this specimen's time point label: after neoadjuvant nivolumab, at surgical resection. None of the patients had received prior systemic or radiation treatment, and all were newly diagnosed with stage II-IVA oral cavity squamous cell carcinoma. The cohort was made up of patients with locally advanced, HPV-negative oral cavity squamous cell carcinoma. Samples were obtained from a longitudinal correlative study of a single-arm phase II trial of neoadjuvant nivolumab in oral cavity squamous cell carcinoma. Subject-matched pre- and post-treatment PBMCs and tumors from three responders and three non-responders underwent genomic DNA-based TCRbeta sequencing. For tumor tissue, genomic DNA extraction relied on the Maxwell RSC DNA from Tissue kit.

Sequences were derived from tumor tissue, sampled after nivolumab (anti-PD-1) treatment. This receptor was obtained from a person aged 40 to 85 with oral cavity squamous cell carcinoma. The chain was built from TRBV29-1 and TRBJ2-1; 9 central nucleotides agree with TRBD2. Read as DNA, the sequence is TGCAGCGTTGAAGGGGCAATAGCGGGGGCCCGCCACAATGAGCAGTTCTTC. Its protein is CSVEGAIAGARHNEQFF.